These 4 T cell receptor beta chains were all obtained from the same sample, sequenced in a study of shared clonotypes between healthy human individuals. As defined, naive CD8 cells were CD45RO-negative and positively selected for CCR7, with terminally differentiated effector memory CD45RA+ cells excluded. Assay used: immunoSEQ multiplex PCR; TCRdb lists only in-frame clones, some missing. This table has fewer than 850,000 clones, approximately 97% appearing once. Sequences were obtained from naive CD8+ T cells sorted from blood. The receptors stem from a man under 40 in good health.

The chain's CDR3 is CASSTPRGTGDTQYF. CDR3 sequence (DNA): TGTGCCAGCAGCACCCCGCGAGGGACTGGAGATACGCAGTATTTT. The rearrangement links TRBV7-9 to TRBJ2-3; D possibly corresponds to TRBD2 (6 bases). Germline CDR1 SEHNR, CDR2 FQNEAQ (reference sequence). V lost 5 bases to trimming and J lost 5 bases, with 17 bases between them. CDR3 size: 15 residues.

The V and J genes are TRBV19 and TRBJ2-3; D call uncertain. V dropped 5 bases and J dropped 4 bases, with 13 bases sitting between them. Germline V gene sequence: CDR1 LNHDA, CDR2 SQIVND (reference sequence). The CDR3 spans 14 residues. CDR3 bases: TGTGCCAGTAGTCCCCTATCTTTACCAGATACGCAGTATTTT. It codes for CASSPLSLPDTQYF.

For the CDR3, the DNA is TGTGCCAGCAGCTTAAACGGGGTAGATGAGCAGTTCTTC. This sequence encodes CASSLNGVDEQFF. The chain links TRBV7-3 to TRBJ2-1; D may be TRBD2 (5 bases). Per germline, CDR1 SGHTA and CDR2 FQGTGA. V was pared by 1 base and J by 8 bases, with 9 bases between. CDR3 size: 13 residues.

V usage is TRBV5-4 and J usage is TRBJ2-7, with 8 bases identical to TRBD1. Germline V gives CDR1 SGHNT, CDR2 YYREEE (reference sequence). Trimming at V came to 4 bases and at J to 4 bases, leaving 4 bases not matched to a gene. The CDR3 sequence is 13 residues long. The CDR3 here is CASSVGTGYEQYF. CDR3 DNA sequence: TGTGCCAGCAGCGTAGGGACAGGTTACGAGCAGTACTTC.